The subject of this entry is one T cell receptor beta chain. Its antigen is undetermined. This entry comes from a study of cytomegalovirus exposure and HLA in healthy donors. In the study overall: The 110 million or so unique TCR beta sequences, from some 170 million T cells, were found by an earlier analysis. Study observations and caveats: There were some public TCRs occurring in many donors, but most TCR sequences were rare. HLA-A and HLA-B allele assignments for most subjects were reportedly predicted accurately using TCR beta sequences.

The PCR ran on 60 Vbeta and 13 Jbeta primers. Here immunoSEQ multiplex PCR was the method, and the copy in TCRdb shows in-frame clones only, minus some. The sample contains approximately 150,000 clones, about four fifths of which appear only once. Germline V gives CDR1 MDHEN, CDR2 SYDVKM. Trimming took 3 bases from V and 11 from J; bases not matched to a gene: 13. The CDR3 totals 15 residues. The TCR comes from a man between 35 and 55 years old in good health and CMV-seronegative. Sequencing was carried out using PBMCs. The rearrangement uses TRBV28 and TRBJ1-5; 7 positions agree with TRBD1. CDR3 DNA: TGTGCCAGCAGTTTTCCGGGACAGCTAATCACGGCCCAGCATTTT. Amino acids: CASSFPGQLITAQHF. The whole variable domain, remainder taken from reference TRBV28 and TRBJ1-5, is DVKVTQSSRYLVKRTGEKVFLECVQDMDHENMFWYRQDPGLGLRLIYFSYDVKMKEKGDIPEGYSVSREKKERFSLILESASTNQTSMYLCASSFPGQLITAQHFGDGTRLSIL.